This TCR beta chain was found in a study of shared clonotypes between healthy human individuals. Some clones are missing from TCRdb's copy, which holds only in-frame ones; the method was immunoSEQ multiplex PCR. The sample holds roughly 1,000,000 clones, around 78% seen once. This CDR3 contains 16 residues. Trimming stripped 0 bases from V and 1 base from J, with 11 bases between. Germline CDR1 is SGDLS and CDR2 is YYNGEE. This receptor was taken from a man aged 18-30 years in good health. Some clones in this sample may be carry-over from other donors' samples. The chain links TRBV9 to TRBJ1-3; D is unresolved. What was sequenced was memory CD4+ T cells from PBMCs. Noted subset: CD45RA-negative fraction. In nucleotides, the CDR3 is TGTGCCAGCAGCGTAGGTGGCAGTCGGTCTGGAAACACCATATATTTT. As protein: CASSVGGSRSGNTIYF.